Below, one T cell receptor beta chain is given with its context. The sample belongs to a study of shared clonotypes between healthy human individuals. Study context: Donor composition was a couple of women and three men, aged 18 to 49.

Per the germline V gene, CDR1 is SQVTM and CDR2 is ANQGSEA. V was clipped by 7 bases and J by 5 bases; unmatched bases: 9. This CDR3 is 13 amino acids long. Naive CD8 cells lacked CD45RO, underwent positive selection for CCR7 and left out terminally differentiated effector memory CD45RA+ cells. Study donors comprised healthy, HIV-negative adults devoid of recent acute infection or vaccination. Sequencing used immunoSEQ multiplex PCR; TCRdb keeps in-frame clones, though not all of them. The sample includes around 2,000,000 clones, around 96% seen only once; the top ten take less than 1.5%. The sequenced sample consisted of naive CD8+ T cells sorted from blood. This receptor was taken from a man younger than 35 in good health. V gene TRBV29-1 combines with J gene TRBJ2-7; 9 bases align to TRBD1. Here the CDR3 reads CSASRDRADEQYF. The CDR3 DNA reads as TGCAGCGCGTCCCGGGACAGGGCCGACGAGCAGTACTTC.